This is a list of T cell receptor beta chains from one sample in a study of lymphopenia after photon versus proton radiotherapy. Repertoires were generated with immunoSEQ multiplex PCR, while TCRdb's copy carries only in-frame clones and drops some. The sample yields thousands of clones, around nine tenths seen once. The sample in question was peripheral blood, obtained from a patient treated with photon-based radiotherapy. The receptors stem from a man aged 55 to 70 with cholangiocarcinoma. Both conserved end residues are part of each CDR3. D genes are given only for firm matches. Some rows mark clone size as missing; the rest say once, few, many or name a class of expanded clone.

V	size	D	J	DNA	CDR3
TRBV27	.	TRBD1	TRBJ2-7	TGTGCCAGCAGTTATTCTTCATATTGGACAGGGGTCTACGAGCAGTACTTC	CASSYSSYWTGVYEQYF
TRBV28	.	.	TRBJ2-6	TGTGCCAGCAGTTTGTACTCTGGGGCCAACGTCCTGACTTTC	CASSLYSGANVLTF
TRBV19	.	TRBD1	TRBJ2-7	TGTGCCAGTAGTTCTCGACAGGGATCCAACGAGCAGTACTTC	CASSSRQGSNEQYF
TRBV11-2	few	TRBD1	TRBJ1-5	TGTGCCAGCAGTTCCGGGACAGGGGAACAGCCCCAGCATTTT	CASSSGTGEQPQHF
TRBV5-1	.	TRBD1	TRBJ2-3	TGCGCCAGCAGCTTGGATTCAGGGGGCCCCGCAGATACGCAGTATTTT	CASSLDSGGPADTQYF
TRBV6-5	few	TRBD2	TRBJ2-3	TGTGCCAGCAGTTACGGACGGGGGGTGACAGATACGCAGTATTTT	CASSYGRGVTDTQYF
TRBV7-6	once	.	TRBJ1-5	TGTGCCAGCAGTGAGAGGTACGGCAATCAGCCCCAGCATTTT	CASSERYGNQPQHF
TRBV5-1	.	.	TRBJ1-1	TGCGCCAGCAGCTTGGTGACCGGAAGGCACACTGAAGCTTTCTTT	CASSLVTGRHTEAFF
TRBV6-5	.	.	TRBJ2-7	TGTGCCAGCAGTCCCCTCCGGGACCGCGCCTACGAGCAGTACTTC	CASSPLRDRAYEQYF
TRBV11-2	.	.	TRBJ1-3	TGTGCCAGCAGCTTAAGTTCCGGAGGGCAGGGAGGAAACACCATATATTTT	CASSLSSGGQGGNTIYF
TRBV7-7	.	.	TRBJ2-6	TGTGCCAGCAGCGGGAATGCCGTGCCACAAAGTCGGGCCAACGTCCTGACTTTC	CASSGNAVPQSRANVLTF
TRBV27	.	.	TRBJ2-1	TGTGCCAGCAGATCACTAAATCTAGCAGAAGGGGGCAATGAGCAGTTCTTC	CASRSLNLAEGGNEQFF
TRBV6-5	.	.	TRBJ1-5	TGTGCCAGCGGCAGAGACAAGCATAGCAATCAGCCCCAGCATTTT	CASGRDKHSNQPQHF
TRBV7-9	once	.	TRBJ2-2	TGTGCCAGCAGCTTTCAGGGACCCACCGGGGAGCTGTTTTTT	CASSFQGPTGELFF
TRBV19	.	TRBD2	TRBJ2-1	TGTGCCAGTAGTACTCGCCGGGACTATGGAAATGAGCAGTTCTTC	CASSTRRDYGNEQFF
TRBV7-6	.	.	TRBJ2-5	TGTGCCAGCAGCTCTCCGTACCAAGAGACCCAGTACTTC	CASSSPYQETQYF
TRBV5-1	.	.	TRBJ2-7	TGCGCCAGCAGCTTGCTCGGAGGGGGGAACTACGAGCAGTACTTC	CASSLLGGGNYEQYF
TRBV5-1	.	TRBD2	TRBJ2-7	TGCGCCAGCAGCTTGGATGGACTAGCGGCTTACGAGCAGTACTTC	CASSLDGLAAYEQYF
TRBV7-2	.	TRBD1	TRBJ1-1	TGTGCCAGCAGCTTGGACAGGGAGAACACTGAAGCTTTCTTT	CASSLDRENTEAFF
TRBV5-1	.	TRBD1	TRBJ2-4	TGCGCCAGCAGCTTGGAACAGGGGTCAAACATTCAGTACTTC	CASSLEQGSNIQYF
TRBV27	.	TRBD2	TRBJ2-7	TGTGCCAGCAGTTTAGAGGGGGCTGGTCTAGCGGGAGTCAATGGCTACGAGCAGTACTTC	CASSLEGAGLAGVNGYEQYF
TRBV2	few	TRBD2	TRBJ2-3	TGTGCCAGCAGTGAACCAGCCCAGCGTCTAGCGGGAGTTGTAGATACGCAGTATTTT	CASSEPAQRLAGVVDTQYF
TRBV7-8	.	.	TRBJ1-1	TGTGCCAGCAGCCGAAAAGATAGGATCGGAGACACTGAAGCTTTCTTT	CASSRKDRIGDTEAFF
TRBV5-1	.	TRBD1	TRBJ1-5	TGCGCCAGCAGCTTGAGGGACCCAGGGGGCGGCAAGCCCGAAATCAATCAGCCCCAGCATTTT	CASSLRDPGGGKPEINQPQHF
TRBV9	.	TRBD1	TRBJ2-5	TGTGCCAGCACCTATGAGGGACAGGGGGCGGAGACCCAGTACTTC	CASTYEGQGAETQYF
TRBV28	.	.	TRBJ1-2	TGTGCCAGCAGGGGACGTCCGTTGGAGGGCTACACCTTC	CASRGRPLEGYTF
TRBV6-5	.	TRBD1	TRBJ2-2	TGTGCCAGCAGTCCTCAGGGGGCGTGGACCGGGGAGCTGTTTTTT	CASSPQGAWTGELFF
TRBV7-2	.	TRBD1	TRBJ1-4	TGTGCCAGCAGCTTAGAGGGGGCGATTGAAAAACTGTTTTTT	CASSLEGAIEKLFF
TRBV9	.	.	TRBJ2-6	TGTGCCAGCAGCGCCACGATTGCAGCCGGGGCCAACGTCCTGACTTTC	CASSATIAAGANVLTF
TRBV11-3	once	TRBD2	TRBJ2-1	TGTGCCAGTGGGACTAGCGGGAGGGCAGGCAATGAGCAGTTCTTC	CASGTSGRAGNEQFF
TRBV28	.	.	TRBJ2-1	TGTGCCACCCGTCCGGGAAGCAATGAGCAGTTCTTC	CATRPGSNEQFF
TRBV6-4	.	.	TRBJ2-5	TGTGCCAGCAGTGAGGGTGCGGCAGAGACCCAGTACTTC	CASSEGAAETQYF
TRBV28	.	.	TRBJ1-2	TGTGCCAGCAGTCTCAACCCTAACAGGGATGGCTACACCTTC	CASSLNPNRDGYTF
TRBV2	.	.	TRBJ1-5	TGTGCCAGCAGTGGACCCATTAGCAATCAGCCCCAGCATTTT	CASSGPISNQPQHF
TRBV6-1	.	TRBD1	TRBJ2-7	TGTGCCAGCAGTGTTCTTCGACAGGGATATATCGAGCAGTACTTC	CASSVLRQGYIEQYF
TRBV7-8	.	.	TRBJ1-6	TGTGCCAGCAGGAACAGGGATTCAGCATCACCCCTCCACTTT	CASRNRDSASPLHF
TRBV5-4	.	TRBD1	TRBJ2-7	TGTGCCAGCAGCTCCGGACCGGGACAGGGCCCCGAGCAGTACTTC	CASSSGPGQGPEQYF
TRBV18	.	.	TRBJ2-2	TGTGCCAGCTCACCAGAATCCCCCCGGGACCCCGGGGAGCTGTTTTTT	CASSPESPRDPGELFF
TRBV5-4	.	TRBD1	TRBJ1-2	TGTGCCAGCAGCTTTTCGGGACAGGGGGATGGCTACACCTTC	CASSFSGQGDGYTF
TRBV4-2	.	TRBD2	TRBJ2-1	TGTGCCAGCAGCCGACGGACGGGGGGGCCTGGTGATGAGCAGTTCTTC	CASSRRTGGPGDEQFF
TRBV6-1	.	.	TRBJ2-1	TGTGCCAGCAGTGACCCGGGCCTAAACCTCCTCTATGAGCAGTTCTTC	CASSDPGLNLLYEQFF
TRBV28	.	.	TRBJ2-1	TGTGCCAGCAGAACGGGGTCGTACAATGAGCAGTTCTTC	CASRTGSYNEQFF
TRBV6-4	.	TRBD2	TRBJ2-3	TGTGCCAGCAGTGACTCTAGCGGGGGGACAGATACGCAGTATTTT	CASSDSSGGTDTQYF
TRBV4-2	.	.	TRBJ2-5	TGTGCCAGCAGCCAGGGGGGTTACAGGGACGCGGAGACCCAGTACTTC	CASSQGGYRDAETQYF
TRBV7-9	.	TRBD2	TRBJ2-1	TGTGCCAGCAGGATGGGAGGGAGGGCCACCCTTGAGCAGTTCTTC	CASRMGGRATLEQFF
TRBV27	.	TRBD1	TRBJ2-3	TGTGCCAGCAGCCGGGACAGGAGCACAGATACGCAGTATTTT	CASSRDRSTDTQYF
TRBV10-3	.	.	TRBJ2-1	TGTGCCATCAGTGAACGGGAGCAGTTCTTC	CAISEREQFF
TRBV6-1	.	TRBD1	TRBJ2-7	TGTGCCATCGGGACAGCCCAATATTTTTCCTACGAGCAGTACTTC	CAIGTAQYFSYEQYF
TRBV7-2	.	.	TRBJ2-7	TGTGCCAGCAGCTTTTCGGAGGAGCAGTACTTC	CASSFSEEQYF
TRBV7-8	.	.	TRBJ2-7	TGTGCCAGCAGTGGGGGAAGGCAGGGGACCTACGAGCAGTACTTC	CASSGGRQGTYEQYF
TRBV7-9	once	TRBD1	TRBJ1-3	TGTGCCAGCAGCCTTGGGACAGGGATCAACACCATATATTTT	CASSLGTGINTIYF
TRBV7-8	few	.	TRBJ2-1	TGTGCCAGCAGCTTAGTGGGGGAGCGTGAGCAGTTCTTC	CASSLVGEREQFF